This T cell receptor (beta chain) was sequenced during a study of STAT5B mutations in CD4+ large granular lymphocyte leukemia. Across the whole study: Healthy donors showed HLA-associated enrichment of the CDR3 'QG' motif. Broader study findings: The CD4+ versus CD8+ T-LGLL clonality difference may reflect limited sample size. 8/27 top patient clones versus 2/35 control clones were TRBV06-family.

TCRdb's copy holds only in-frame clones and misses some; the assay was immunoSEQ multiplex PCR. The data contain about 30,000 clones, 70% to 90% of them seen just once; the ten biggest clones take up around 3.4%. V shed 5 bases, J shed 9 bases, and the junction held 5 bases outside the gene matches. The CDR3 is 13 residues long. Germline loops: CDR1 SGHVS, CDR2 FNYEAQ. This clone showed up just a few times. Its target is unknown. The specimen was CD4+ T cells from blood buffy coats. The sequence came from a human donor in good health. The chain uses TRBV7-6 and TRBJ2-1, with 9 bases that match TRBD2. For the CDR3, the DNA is TGTGCCAGCAGCCCAACTAGCGGGTTTGAGCAGTTCTTC. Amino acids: CASSPTSGFEQFF.